This T cell receptor (beta chain) was documented in a study of PD-L1 blockade in urothelial cancer. V dropped 5 bases and J dropped 4; count of bases not matched to a gene: 8. Germline V gives CDR1 SGHTA, CDR2 FQGTGA. This CDR3 has 17 residues. Data came from immunoSEQ multiplex PCR; TCRdb stores just in-frame clones and leaves some out. The data contain 70,000 to 75,000 clones, 84% of them singletons. Sample time point: pretreatment peripheral blood. This specimen consisted of PBMCs, obtained around atezolizumab (anti-PD-L1) treatment. This chain links TRBV7-3 with TRBJ2-6, with 10 bases that match TRBD1. The TCR comes from a woman aged 70 to 79 with urothelial cancer. DNA of the CDR3: TGTGCCAGCAGCCCTCGGGACAGGGGAACCGGGGCCAACGTCCTGACTTTC. It translates to CASSPRDRGTGANVLTF.